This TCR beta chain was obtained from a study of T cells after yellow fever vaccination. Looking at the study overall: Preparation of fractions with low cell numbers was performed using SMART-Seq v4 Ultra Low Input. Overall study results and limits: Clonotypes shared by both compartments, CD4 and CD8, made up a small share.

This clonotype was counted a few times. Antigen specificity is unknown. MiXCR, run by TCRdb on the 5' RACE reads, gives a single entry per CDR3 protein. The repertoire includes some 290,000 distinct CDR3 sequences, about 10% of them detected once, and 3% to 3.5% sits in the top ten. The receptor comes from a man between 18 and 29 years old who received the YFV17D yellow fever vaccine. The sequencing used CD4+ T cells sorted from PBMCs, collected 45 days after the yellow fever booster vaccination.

CDR3: CASSQLGQSSTDTQYF. The CDR3 nucleotides are TGTGCCAGCAGCCAACTGGGACAGTCTAGCACAGATACGCAGTATTTT. The gene calls are TRBV4-2 and TRBJ2-3; 7 nucleotides align to TRBD1. Trimming took 2 bases from V and 0 from J; bases not matched to a gene: 5. Germline V gene data show CDR1 as LGHNA and CDR2 as YNFKEQ. The CDR3 is 16 amino acids.